The clone carrying this T cell receptor (beta chain) was recorded at least ten times. The antigen remains undetermined. The data belong to a study of identical twins. Trimming at V came to 1 base and at J to 2 bases, leaving 2 bases not matched to a gene. Germline V gene lookup returns CDR1 LGHNA and CDR2 YNFKEQ. This CDR3 comprises 14 residues. Template switching, a step in the protocol, added a universal primer site, and cDNA carried unique molecular identifiers. TCRdb reanalysed the 5' RACE reads using MiXCR and keeps one entry per CDR3 protein. Of about 240,000 distinct CDR3 sequences listed, roughly a tenth were seen once; the top ten hold 9% to 10%. Whole-study findings and limits: It was cross-sectional statistical analysis, not following the same donors, that the conclusions relied on. Twins' excess sharing was less marked for out-of-frame beta sequences. One should note that invariant MAIT and iNKT cells could partly confound zero-insertion analyses.

This receptor was identified in a man over 45 in good health. The sequenced material came from memory T cells sorted from blood. The chain couples TRBV4-2 to TRBJ2-7; 7 nucleotides line up with TRBD1. CDR3 loop: CASSQGQGTYEQYF. Here the CDR3 DNA reads TGTGCCAGCAGCCAAGGACAGGGAACCTACGAGCAGTACTTC.